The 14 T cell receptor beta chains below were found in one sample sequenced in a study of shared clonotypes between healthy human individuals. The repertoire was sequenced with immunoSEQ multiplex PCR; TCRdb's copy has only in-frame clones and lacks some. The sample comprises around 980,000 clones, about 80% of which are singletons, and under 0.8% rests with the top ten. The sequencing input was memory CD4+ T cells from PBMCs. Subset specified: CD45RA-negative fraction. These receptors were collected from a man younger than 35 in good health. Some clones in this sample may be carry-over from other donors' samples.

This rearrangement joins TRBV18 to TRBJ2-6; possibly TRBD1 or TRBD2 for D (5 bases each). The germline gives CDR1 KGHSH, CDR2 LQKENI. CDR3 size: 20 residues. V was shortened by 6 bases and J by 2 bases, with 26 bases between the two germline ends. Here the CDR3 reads CASSSGAPRGVGTGANVLTF. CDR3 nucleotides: TGTGCCAGCTCCTCCGGGGCCCCTCGGGGAGTTGGCACTGGGGCCAACGTCCTGACTTTC.

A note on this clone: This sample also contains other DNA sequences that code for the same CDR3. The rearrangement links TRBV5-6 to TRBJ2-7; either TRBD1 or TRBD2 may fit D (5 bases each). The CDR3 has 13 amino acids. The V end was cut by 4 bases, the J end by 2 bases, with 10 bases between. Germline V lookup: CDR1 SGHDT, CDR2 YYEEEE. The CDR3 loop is CASSLGPPYEQYF. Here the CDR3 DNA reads TGTGCCAGCAGCCTGGGACCGCCCTACGAGCAGTACTTC. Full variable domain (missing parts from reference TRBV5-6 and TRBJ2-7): DAGVTQSPTHLIKTRGQQVTLRCSPKSGHDTVSWYQQALGQGPQFIFQYYEEEERQRGNFPDRFSGHQFPNYSSELNVNALLLGDSALYLCASSLGPPYEQYFGPGTRLTVT.

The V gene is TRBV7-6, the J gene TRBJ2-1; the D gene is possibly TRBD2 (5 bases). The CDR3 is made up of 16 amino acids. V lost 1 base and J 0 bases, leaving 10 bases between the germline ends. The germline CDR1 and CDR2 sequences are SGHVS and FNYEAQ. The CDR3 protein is CASSLDAAGSYNEQFF. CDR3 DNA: TGTGCCAGCAGCTTAGACGCCGCGGGCTCCTACAATGAGCAGTTCTTC.

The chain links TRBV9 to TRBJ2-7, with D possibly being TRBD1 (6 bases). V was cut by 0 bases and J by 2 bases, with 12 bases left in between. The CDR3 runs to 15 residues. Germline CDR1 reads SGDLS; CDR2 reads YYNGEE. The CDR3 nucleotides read TGTGCCAGCAGCGTAGGAGGGGGTGCCCCCTACGAGCAGTACTTC. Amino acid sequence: CASSVGGGAPYEQYF.

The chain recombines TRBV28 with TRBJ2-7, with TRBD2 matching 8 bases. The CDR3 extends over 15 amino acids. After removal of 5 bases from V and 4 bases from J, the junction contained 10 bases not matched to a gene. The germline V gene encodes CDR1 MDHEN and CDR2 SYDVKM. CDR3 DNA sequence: TGTGCCAGCAGTGGAGGAACTAGCGGTGCTTACGAGCAGTACTTC. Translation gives CASSGGTSGAYEQYF.

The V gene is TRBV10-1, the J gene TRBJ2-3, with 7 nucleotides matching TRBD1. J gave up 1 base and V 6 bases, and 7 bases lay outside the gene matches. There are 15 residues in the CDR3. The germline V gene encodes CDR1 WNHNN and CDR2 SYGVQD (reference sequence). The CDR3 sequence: CASSTGTAGTDTQYF. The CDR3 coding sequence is TGCGCCAGCAGCACCGGGACAGCCGGCACAGATACGCAGTATTTT.

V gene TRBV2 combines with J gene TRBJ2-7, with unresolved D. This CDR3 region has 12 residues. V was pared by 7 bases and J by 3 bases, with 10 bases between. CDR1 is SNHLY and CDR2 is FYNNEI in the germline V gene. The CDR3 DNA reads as TGTGCCAGCATGGGCACCTACTACGAGCAGTACTTC. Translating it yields CASMGTYYEQYF.

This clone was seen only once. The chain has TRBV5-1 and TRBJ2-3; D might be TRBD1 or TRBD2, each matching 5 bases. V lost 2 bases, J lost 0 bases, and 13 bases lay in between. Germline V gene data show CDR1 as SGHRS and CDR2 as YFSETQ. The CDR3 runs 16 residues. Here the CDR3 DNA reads TGCGCCAGCAGCTTTGGGGACCCAGATAGCACAGATACGCAGTATTTT. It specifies CASSFGDPDSTDTQYF.

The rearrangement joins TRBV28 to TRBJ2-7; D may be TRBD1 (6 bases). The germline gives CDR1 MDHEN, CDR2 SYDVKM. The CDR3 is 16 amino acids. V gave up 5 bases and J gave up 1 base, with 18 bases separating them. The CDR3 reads CASSPNLARGSYEQYF. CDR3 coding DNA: TGTGCCAGCAGTCCCAATCTGGCCAGGGGATCCTACGAGCAGTACTTC.

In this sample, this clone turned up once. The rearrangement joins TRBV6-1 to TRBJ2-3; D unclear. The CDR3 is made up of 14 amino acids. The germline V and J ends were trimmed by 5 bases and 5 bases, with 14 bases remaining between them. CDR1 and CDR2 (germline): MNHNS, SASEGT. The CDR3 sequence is CASSIRSRGDTQYF. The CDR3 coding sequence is TGTGCCAGCAGTATACGATCGCGTGGAGATACGCAGTATTTT.

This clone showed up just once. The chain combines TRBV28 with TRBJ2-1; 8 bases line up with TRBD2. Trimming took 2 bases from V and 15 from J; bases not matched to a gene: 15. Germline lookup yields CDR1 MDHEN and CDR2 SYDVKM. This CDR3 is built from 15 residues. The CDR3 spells CASSLPGTSAGGGFF. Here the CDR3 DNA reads TGTGCCAGCAGTTTACCCGGGACTAGTGCGGGTGGGGGGTTCTTC.

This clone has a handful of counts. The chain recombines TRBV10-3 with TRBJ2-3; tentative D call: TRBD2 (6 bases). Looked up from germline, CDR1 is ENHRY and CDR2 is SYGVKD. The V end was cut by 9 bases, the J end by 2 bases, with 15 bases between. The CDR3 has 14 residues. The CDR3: CAMSMASATDTQYF. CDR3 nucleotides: TGTGCCATGAGTATGGCTAGCGCCACAGATACGCAGTATTTT.

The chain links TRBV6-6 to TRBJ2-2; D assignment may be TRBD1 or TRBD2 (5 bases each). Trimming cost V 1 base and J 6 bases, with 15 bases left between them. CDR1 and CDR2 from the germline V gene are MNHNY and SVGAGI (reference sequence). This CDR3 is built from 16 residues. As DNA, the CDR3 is TGTGCCAGCAGTTACTTGGTGGGGGTACGAGCCGGGGAGCTGTTTTTT. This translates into CASSYLVGVRAGELFF.

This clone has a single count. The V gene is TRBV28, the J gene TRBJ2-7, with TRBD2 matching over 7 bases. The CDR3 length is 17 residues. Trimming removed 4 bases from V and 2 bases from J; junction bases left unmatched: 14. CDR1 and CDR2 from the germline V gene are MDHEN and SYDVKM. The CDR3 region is CASSSHGSSGAPYEQYF. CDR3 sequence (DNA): TGTGCCAGCAGTTCCCATGGCAGCAGCGGGGCACCCTACGAGCAGTACTTC.